This TCR beta chain was sequenced for a study of blood T cell repertoires in COVID-19. Across the whole study: From the United States, Italy and Spain came samples of acute and convalescent COVID-19. T cells, B-cell-depleted T cells, or PBMCs provided the cDNA or gDNA that served as material.

Those who participated ranged in age from roughly 18 to 95 years and resided in some 24 US areas. Participants' own reports of clinical history determined their cohort assignment. This clone has only a few counts. Data came from immunoSEQ multiplex PCR; TCRdb stores just in-frame clones and leaves some out. Among fewer than 250,000 clones, over 80% were seen once, and the ten largest hold 0.85% to 0.95%. The clonotype was recovered from a man in his forties or fifties who had been exposed to COVID-19. Sequencing input: PBMCs or T cells enriched from blood (not recorded which).

CDR3 amino acids: CASSRGRDTEAFF. For the CDR3, the DNA is TGTGCCAGCTCCAGGGGGCGCGACACTGAAGCTTTCTTT. V is TRBV5-6 and J is TRBJ1-1, with 8 bases identical to TRBD1. The germline gives CDR1 SGHDT, CDR2 YYEEEE. V shed 7 bases, J shed 3 bases, and the junction held 5 bases outside the gene matches. The CDR3 is made up of 13 amino acids.